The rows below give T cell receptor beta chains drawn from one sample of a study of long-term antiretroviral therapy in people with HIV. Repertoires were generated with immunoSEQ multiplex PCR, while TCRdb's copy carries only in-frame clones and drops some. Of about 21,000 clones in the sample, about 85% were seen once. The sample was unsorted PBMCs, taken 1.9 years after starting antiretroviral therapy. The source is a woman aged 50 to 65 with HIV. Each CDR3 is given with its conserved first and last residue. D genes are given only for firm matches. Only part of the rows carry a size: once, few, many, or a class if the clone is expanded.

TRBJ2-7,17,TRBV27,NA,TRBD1,TGTGCCAGCCCCGTTAGGGACAGGGACCTACCGTTCTACGAGCAGTACTTC,CASPVRDRDLPFYEQYF
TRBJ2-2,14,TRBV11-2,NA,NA,TGTGCCAGCAGCTTATTACAGGGCACCGGGGAGCTGTTTTTT,CASSLLQGTGELFF
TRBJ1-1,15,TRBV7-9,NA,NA,TGTGCCAGCAGCTCTTTTAGGGGTGGGACATCTGAAGCTTTCTTT,CASSSFRGGTSEAFF
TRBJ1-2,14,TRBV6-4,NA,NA,TGTGCCAGCAGTGAGCAGGAGGGGAGTTATGGCTACACCTTC,CASSEQEGSYGYTF
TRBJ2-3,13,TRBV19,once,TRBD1,TGTGCCAGCGAGGGACAGGGTCGCCATACGCAGTATTTT,CASEGQGRHTQYF
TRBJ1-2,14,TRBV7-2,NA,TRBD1,TGTGCCAGCAGCTTAGGGGACAGGGTCCATGGCTACACCTTC,CASSLGDRVHGYTF
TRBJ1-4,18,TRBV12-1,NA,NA,TGTGCCAGCAGCTTTGGCCAGGGGGGACCCCCAACTAATGAAAAACTGTTTTTT,CASSFGQGGPPTNEKLFF
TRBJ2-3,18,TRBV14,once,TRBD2,TGTGCCAGCAGCCATGGACTAGCGGGGGTCATCCACACAGATACGCAGTATTTT,CASSHGLAGVIHTDTQYF
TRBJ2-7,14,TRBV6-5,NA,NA,TGTGCCAGCAGTTACGTTATCGGAGCCTACGAGCAGTACTTC,CASSYVIGAYEQYF
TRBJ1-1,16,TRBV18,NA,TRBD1,TGTGCCAGCTCACCATGGACAGGGGGACAGAACACTGAAGCTTTCTTT,CASSPWTGGQNTEAFF
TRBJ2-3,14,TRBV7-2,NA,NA,TGTGCCAGCAGCTTAGCCTCCCGGACAGATACGCAGTATTTT,CASSLASRTDTQYF